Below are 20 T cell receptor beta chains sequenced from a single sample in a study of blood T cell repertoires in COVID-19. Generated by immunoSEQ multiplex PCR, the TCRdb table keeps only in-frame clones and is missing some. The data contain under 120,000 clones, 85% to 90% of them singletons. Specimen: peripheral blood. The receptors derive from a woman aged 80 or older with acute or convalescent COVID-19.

This CDR3 reads CASSLLGGLSGNTIYF. CDR3 bases: TGTGCCAGCAGTTTATTAGGGGGCCTCTCTGGAAACACCATATATTTT. The gene calls are TRBV28 and TRBJ1-3; 7 nucleotides agree with TRBD1. Germline lookup yields CDR1 MDHEN and CDR2 SYDVKM. CDR3 length: 16 residues. V shed 1 base, J shed 0 bases, and the junction held 3 bases outside the gene matches.

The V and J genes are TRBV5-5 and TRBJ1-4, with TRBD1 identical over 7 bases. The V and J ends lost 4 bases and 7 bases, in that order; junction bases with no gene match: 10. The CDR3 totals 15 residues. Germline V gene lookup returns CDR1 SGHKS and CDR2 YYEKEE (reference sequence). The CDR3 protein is CASSVVQGLGEKLFF. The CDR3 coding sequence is TGTGCCAGCAGCGTCGTACAGGGGTTGGGTGAAAAACTGTTTTTT.

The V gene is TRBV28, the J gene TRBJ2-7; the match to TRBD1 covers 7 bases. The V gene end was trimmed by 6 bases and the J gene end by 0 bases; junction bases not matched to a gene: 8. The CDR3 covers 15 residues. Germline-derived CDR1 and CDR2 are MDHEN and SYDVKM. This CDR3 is CASSSGSGGSYEQYF. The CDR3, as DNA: TGTGCCAGCAGCTCCGGGTCAGGGGGCTCCTACGAGCAGTACTTC.

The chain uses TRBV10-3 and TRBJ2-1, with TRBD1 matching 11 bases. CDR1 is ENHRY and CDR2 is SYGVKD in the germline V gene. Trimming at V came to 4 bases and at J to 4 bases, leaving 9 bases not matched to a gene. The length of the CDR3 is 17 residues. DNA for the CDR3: TGTGCCATCAGTGCCGGGACAGGGGGGGTCAAGTACAATGAGCAGTTCTTC. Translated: CAISAGTGGVKYNEQFF.

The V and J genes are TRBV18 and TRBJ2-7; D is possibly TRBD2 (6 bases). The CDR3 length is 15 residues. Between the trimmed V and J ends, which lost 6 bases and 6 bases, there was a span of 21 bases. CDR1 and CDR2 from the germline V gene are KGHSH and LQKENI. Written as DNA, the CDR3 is TGTGCCAGCTCGCAGGTGTTGGGACTCATTCTCGAGCAGTACTTC. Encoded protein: CASSQVLGLILEQYF.

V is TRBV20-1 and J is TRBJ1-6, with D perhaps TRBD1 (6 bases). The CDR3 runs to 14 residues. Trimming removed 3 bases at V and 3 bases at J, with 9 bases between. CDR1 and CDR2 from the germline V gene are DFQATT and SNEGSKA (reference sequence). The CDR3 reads CSASEDSYNSPLHF. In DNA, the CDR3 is TGCAGTGCTAGTGAGGACAGCTATAATTCACCCCTCCACTTT.

Here the CDR3 DNA reads TGCCCCCCCACACCACTCCACAGGGGCGGGATCTACGAGCAGTACTTC. It yields the protein CPPTPLHRGGIYEQYF. The chain employs TRBV10-2 and TRBJ2-7, with D perhaps matching TRBD1 (7 bases). The CDR3 totals 16 residues. Looked up from germline, CDR1 is WSHSY and CDR2 is SAAADI.

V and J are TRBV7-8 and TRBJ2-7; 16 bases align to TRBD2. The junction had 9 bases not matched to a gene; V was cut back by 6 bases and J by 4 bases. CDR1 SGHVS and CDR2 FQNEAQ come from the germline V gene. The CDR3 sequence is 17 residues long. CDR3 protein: CASSPPGLAGGRYEQYF. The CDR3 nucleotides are TGTGCCAGCAGTCCACCGGGACTAGCGGGGGGGCGGTACGAGCAGTACTTC.

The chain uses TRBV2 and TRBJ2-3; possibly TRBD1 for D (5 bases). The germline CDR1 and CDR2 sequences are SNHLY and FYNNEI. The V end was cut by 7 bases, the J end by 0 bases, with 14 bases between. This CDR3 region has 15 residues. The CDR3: CASNFQGASTDTQYF. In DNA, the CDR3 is TGTGCCAGCAATTTTCAGGGTGCTAGCACAGATACGCAGTATTTT. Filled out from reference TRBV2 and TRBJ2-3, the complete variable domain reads EPEVTQTPSHQVTQMGQEVILRCVPISNHLYFYWYRQILGQKVEFLVSFYNNEISEKSEIFDDQFSVERPDGSNFTLKIRSTKLEDSAMYFCASNFQGASTDTQYFGPGTRLTVL.

The CDR3 loop reads CASSLSGGEFYEQYF. In DNA, the CDR3 is TGCGCCAGCAGCTTGTCAGGGGGCGAATTCTACGAGCAGTACTTC. The gene calls are TRBV5-1 and TRBJ2-7; 8 bases are shared with TRBD1. The CDR3 covers 15 residues. The germline V gene encodes CDR1 SGHRS and CDR2 YFSETQ. J lost 3 bases, V lost 1 base, and 6 bases had no gene match.

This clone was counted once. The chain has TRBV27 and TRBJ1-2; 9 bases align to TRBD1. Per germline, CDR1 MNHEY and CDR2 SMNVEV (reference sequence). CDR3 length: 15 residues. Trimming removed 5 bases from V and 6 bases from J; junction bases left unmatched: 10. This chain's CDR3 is CASSPTAGTGHGYTF. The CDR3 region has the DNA TGTGCCAGCAGTCCTACGGCCGGGACAGGGCATGGCTACACCTTC.

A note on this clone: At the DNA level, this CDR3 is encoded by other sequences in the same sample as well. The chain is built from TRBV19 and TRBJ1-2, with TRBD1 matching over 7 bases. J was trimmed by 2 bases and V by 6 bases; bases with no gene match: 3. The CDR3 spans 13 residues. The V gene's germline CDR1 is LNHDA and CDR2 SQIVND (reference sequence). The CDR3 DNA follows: TGTGCCAGTAGCCCAGGGGGGAACTATGGCTACACCTTC. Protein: CASSPGGNYGYTF.

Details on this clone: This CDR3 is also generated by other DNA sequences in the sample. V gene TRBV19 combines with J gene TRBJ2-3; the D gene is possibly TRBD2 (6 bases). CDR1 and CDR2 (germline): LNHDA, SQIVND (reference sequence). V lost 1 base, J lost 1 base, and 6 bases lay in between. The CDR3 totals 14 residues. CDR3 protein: CASSIGGGTDTQYF. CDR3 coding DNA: TGTGCCAGTAGTATAGGGGGGGGCACAGATACGCAGTATTTT.

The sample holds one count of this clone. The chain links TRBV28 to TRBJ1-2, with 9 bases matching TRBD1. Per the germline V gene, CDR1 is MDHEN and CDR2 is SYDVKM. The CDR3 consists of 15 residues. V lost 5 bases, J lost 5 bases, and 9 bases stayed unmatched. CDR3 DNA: TGTGCCAGCAGTGACGGACAGGGGTGGCTGTATGGCTACACCTTC. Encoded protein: CASSDGQGWLYGYTF.

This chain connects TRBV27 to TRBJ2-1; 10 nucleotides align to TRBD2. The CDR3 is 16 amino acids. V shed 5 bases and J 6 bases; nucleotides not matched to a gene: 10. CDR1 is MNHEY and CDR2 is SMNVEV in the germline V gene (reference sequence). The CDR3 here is CASSRSAGGPSNEQFF. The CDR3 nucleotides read TGTGCCAGCAGTCGATCAGCGGGGGGGCCCTCCAATGAGCAGTTCTTC.

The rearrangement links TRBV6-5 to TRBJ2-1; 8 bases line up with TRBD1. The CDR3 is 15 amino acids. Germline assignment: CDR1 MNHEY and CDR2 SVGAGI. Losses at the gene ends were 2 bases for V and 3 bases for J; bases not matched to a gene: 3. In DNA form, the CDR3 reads TGTGCCAGCAGTTACCCACAGGGGGTCTACAATGAGCAGTTCTTC. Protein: CASSYPQGVYNEQFF.

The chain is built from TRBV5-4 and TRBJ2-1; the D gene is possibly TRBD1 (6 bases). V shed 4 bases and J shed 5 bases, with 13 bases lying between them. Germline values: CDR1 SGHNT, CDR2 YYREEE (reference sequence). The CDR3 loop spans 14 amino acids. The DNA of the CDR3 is TGTGCCAGCAGCCCGATCGGACAGAACAATGAGCAGTTCTTC. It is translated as CASSPIGQNNEQFF.

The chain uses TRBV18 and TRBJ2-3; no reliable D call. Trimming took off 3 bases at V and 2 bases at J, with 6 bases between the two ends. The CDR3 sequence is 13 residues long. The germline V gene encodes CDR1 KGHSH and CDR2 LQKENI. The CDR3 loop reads CASSPTLTDTQYF. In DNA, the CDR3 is TGTGCCAGCTCACCGACACTCACAGATACGCAGTATTTT.

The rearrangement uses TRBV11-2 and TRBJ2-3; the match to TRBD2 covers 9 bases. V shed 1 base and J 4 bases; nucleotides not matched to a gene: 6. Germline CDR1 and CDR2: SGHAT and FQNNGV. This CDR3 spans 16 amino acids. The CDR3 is CASSLVGGGVSDTQYF. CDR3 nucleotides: TGTGCCAGCAGCTTAGTCGGCGGGGGGGTGTCAGATACGCAGTATTTT.

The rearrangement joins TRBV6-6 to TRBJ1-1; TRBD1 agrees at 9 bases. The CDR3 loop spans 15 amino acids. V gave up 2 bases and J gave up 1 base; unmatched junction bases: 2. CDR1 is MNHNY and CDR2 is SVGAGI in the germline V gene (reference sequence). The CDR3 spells CASSYEDRGNTEAFF. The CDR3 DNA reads TGTGCCAGCAGTTACGAGGACAGGGGGAACACTGAAGCTTTCTTT.